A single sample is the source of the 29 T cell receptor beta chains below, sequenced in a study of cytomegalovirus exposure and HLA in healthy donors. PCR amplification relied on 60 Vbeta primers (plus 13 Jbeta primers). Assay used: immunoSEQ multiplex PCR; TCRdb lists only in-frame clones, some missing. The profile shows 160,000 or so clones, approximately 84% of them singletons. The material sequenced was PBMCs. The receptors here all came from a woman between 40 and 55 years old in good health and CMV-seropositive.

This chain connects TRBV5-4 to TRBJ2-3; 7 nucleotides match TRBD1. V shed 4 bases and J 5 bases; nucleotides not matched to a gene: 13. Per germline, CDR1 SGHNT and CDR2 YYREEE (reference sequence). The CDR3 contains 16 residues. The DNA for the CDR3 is TGTGCCAGCAGCCCACCGGAGGTAGGGGGCGGAGATACGCAGTATTTT. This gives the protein CASSPPEVGGGDTQYF.

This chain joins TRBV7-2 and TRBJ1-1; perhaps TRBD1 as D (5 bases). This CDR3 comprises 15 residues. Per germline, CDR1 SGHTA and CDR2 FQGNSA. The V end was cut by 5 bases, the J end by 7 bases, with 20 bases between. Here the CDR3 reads CASSRWGGVRSEAFF. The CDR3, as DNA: TGTGCCAGCAGCCGTTGGGGGGGGGTACGTAGTGAAGCTTTCTTT.

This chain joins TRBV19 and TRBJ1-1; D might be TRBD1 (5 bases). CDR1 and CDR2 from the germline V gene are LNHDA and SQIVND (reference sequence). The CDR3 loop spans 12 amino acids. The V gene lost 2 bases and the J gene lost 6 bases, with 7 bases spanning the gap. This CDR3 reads CASSILGAEAFF. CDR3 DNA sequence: TGTGCCAGTAGTATATTAGGGGCTGAAGCTTTCTTT.

Written as DNA, the CDR3 is TGTGCCAGCAGCTTAGACGGGAGCTCCTACAATGAGCAGTTCTTC. Protein product: CASSLDGSSYNEQFF. V and J are TRBV7-3 and TRBJ2-1; D may be TRBD2 (6 bases). The CDR3 is made up of 15 amino acids. V lost 2 bases and J 0 bases, leaving 8 bases between the germline ends. Germline V CDR1 and CDR2: SGHTA, FQGTGA.

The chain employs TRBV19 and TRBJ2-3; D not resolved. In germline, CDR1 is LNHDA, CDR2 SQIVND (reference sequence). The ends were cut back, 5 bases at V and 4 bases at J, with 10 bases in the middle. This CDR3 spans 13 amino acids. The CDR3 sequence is CASSRVDADTQYF. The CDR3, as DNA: TGTGCCAGTAGTCGGGTTGACGCAGATACGCAGTATTTT.

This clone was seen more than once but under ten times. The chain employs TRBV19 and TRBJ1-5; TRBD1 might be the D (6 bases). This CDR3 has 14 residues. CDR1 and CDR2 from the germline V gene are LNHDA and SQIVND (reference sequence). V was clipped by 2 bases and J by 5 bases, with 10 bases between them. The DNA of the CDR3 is TGTGCCAGTAGTATATGGGAGGGGGATCAGCCCCAGCATTTT. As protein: CASSIWEGDQPQHF.

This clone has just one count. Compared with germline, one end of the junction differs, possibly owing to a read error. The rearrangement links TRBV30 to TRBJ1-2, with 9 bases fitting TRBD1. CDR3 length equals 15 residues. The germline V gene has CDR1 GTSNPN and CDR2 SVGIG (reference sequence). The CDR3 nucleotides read TGTGCCCGGAGTGTTGGGACAGGGCCCGCCTATGGCTACACCTTC. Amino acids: CARSVGTGPAYGYTF.

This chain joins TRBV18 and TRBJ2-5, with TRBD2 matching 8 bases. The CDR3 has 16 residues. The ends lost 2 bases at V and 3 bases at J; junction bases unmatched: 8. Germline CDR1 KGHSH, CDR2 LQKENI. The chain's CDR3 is CASSPTRNSGKETQYF. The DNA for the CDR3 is TGTGCCAGCTCACCAACTCGGAATAGCGGGAAAGAGACCCAGTACTTC.

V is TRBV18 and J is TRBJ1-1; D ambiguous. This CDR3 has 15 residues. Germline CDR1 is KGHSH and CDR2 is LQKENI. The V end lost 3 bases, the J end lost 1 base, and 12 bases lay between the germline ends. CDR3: CASSPTAGQNTEAFF. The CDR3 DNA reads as TGTGCCAGCTCACCCACGGCAGGTCAGAACACTGAAGCTTTCTTT.

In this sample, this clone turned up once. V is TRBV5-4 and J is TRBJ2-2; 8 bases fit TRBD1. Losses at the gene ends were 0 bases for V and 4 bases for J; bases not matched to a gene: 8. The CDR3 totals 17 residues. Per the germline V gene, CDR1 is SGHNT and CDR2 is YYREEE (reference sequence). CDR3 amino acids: CASSLGVRGLVTGELFF. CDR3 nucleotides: TGTGCCAGCAGCTTGGGGGTCAGGGGGCTCGTCACCGGGGAGCTGTTTTTT.

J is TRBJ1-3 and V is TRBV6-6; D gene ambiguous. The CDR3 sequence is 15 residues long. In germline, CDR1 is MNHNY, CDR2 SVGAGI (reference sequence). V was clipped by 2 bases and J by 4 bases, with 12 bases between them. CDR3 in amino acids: CASSYIPQAGNTIYF. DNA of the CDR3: TGTGCCAGCAGTTACATCCCCCAGGCGGGAAACACCATATATTTT.

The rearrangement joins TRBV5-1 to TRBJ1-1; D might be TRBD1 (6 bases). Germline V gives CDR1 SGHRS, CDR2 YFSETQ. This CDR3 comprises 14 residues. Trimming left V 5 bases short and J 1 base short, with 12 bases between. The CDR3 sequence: CASSQQGWNTEAFF. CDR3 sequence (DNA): TGCGCCAGCAGTCAGCAGGGGTGGAACACTGAAGCTTTCTTT.

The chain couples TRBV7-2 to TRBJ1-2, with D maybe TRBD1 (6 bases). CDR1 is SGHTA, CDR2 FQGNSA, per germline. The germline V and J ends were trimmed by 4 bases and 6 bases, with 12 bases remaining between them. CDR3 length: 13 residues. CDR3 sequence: CASSSDRTDGYTF. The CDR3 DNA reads TGTGCCAGCAGCTCAGACAGGACGGATGGCTACACCTTC.

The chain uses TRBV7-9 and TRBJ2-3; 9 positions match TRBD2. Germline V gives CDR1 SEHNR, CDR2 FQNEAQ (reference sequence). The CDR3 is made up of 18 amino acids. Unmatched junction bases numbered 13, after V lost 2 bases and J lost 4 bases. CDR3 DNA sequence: TGTGCCAGCAGCTTAACTCTCGGCGGGGGGGCCTTTTCAGATACGCAGTATTTT. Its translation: CASSLTLGGGAFSDTQYF.

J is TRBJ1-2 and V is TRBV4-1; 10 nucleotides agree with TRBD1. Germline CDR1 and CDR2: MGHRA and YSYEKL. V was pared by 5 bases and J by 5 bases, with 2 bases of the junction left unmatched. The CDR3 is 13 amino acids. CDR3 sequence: CASSGQGGYGYTF. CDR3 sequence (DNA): TGCGCCAGCAGCGGACAGGGGGGATATGGCTACACCTTC.

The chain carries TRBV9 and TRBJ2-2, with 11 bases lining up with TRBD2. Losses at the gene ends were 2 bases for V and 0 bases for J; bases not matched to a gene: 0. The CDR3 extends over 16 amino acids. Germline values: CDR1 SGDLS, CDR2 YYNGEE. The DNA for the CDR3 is TGTGCCAGCAGCGTGACTAGCGGGACGAACACCGGGGAGCTGTTTTTT. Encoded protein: CASSVTSGTNTGELFF.

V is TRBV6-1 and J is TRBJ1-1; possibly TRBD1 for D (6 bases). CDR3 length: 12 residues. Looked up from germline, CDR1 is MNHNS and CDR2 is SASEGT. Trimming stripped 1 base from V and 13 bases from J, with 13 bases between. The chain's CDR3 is CASSEEGGTDFF. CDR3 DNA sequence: TGTGCCAGCAGTGAAGAAGGGGGTACGGATTTCTTT.

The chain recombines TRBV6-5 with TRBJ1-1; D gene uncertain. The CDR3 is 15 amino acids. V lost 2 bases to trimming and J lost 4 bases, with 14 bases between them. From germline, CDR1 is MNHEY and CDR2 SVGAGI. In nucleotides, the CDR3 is TGTGCCAGCAGTTACACCGAATCGGGTAGCACTGAAGCTTTCTTT. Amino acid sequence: CASSYTESGSTEAFF.

This chain's CDR3 is CASSLEGENTEAFF. For the CDR3, the DNA is TGCGCCAGCAGCTTGGAGGGGGAAAACACTGAAGCTTTCTTT. The chain links TRBV5-1 to TRBJ1-1, with D possibly matching TRBD1 (6 bases). The length of the CDR3 is 14 residues. The V and J ends lost 0 bases and 2 bases respectively, with 8 bases between them. The germline CDR1 and CDR2 sequences are SGHRS and YFSETQ. The variable domain in full, with the rest retrieved from reference TRBV5-1 and TRBJ1-1, is KAGVTQTPRYLIKTRGQQVTLSCSPISGHRSVSWYQQTPGQGLQFLFEYFSETQRNKGNFPGRFSGRQFSNSRSEMNVSTLELGDSALYLCASSLEGENTEAFFGQGTRLTVV.

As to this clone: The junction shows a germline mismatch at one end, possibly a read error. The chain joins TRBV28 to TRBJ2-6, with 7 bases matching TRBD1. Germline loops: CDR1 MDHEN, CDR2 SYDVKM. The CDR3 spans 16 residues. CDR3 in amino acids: CASSLVQPGGANGLTF. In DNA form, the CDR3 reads TGTGCCAGCAGTTTAGTTCAACCAGGGGGAGCCAACGGCCTGACTTTC.

CDR3 DNA sequence: TGTGCCAGCAGCTTTGATGGGGGGGCGGATACGCAGTATTTT. It codes for CASSFDGGADTQYF. The rearrangement links TRBV7-9 to TRBJ2-3; TRBD2 might be the D (7 bases). V gave up 3 bases and J gave up 6 bases, with 13 bases separating them. The germline gives CDR1 SEHNR, CDR2 FQNEAQ (reference sequence). The CDR3 runs 14 residues.

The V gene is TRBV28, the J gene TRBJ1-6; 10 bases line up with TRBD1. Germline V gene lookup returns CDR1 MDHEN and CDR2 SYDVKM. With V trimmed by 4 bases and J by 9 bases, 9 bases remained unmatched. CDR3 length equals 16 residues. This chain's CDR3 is CASSSALGQGSSPLHF. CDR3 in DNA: TGTGCCAGCAGTTCGGCCCTGGGACAGGGGAGTTCACCCCTCCACTTT.

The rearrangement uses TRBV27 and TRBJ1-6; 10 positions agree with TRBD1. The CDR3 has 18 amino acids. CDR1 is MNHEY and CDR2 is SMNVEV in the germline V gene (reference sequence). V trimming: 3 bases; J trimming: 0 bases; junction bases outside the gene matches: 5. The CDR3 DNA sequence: TGTGCCAGCAGTTTCAGACAGGGGGCTGGCTCCTATAATTCACCCCTCCACTTT. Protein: CASSFRQGAGSYNSPLHF.

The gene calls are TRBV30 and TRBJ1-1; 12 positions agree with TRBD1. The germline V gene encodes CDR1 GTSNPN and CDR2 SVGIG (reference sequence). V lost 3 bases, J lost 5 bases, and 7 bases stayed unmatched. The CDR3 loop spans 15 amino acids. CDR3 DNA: TGTGCCTGGAGGGGGACAGGGGGCATGGGGACTGAAGCTTTCTTT. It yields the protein CAWRGTGGMGTEAFF.

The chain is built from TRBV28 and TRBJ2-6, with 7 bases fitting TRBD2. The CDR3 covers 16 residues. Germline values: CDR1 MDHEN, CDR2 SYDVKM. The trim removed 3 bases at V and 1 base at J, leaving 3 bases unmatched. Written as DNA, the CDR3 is TGTGCCAGCAGTTTGACGGGAGGATCTGGGGCCAACGTCCTGACTTTC. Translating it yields CASSLTGGSGANVLTF.

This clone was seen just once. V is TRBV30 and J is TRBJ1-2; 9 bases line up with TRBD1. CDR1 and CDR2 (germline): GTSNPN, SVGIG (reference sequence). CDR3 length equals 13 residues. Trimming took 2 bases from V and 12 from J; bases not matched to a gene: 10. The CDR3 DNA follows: TGTGCCTGGAGTCCCATCCGACAGGGGGAAGACACCTTC. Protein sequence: CAWSPIRQGEDTF.

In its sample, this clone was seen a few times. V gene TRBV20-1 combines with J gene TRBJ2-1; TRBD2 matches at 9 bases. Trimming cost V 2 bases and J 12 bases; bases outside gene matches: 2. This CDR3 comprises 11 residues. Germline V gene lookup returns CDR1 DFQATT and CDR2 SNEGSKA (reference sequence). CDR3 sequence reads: CSARRSGGQFF. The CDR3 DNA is TGCAGTGCTAGACGTAGCGGGGGGCAGTTCTTC.

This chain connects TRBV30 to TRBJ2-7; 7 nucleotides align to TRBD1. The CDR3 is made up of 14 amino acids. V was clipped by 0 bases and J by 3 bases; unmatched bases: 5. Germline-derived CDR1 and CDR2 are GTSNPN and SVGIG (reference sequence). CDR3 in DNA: TGTGCCTGGAGTGTTCCAGGGGGATTCTACGAGCAGTACTTC. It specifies CAWSVPGGFYEQYF.

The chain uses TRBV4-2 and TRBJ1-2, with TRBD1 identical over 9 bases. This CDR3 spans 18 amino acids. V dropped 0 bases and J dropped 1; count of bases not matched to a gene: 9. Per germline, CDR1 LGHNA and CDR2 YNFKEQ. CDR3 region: CASSQDLRQGDFNYGYTF. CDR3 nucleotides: TGTGCCAGCAGCCAAGATCTTCGACAGGGGGATTTTAACTATGGCTACACCTTC.